Below, 13 T cell receptor beta chains from the same sample are listed, as sequenced in a study of CD8 T cells in ankylosing spondylitis (TCRdb year 2017). The method was 5' RACE. Sequencing used an Illumina HiSeq 2500. TCRdb reran the public reads through fastp at Q25 and MiXCR, keeping productive beta chains. Entries are consolidated by CDR3 protein sequence, retaining the most common genes and DNA. This sample gives 250,000 or so distinct CDR3 sequences in total; approximately 12% of them show up just once. The top ten hold under 7% of the sample. Sequenced sample: blood, either unsorted or a sorted T cell fraction (not recorded which). These receptors were taken from a male donor with ankylosing spondylitis or in good health (not recorded which).

This clonotype showed up just a few times. The rearrangement links TRBV5-1 to TRBJ2-7, with D possibly matching TRBD2 (5 bases). The CDR3 is 12 amino acids. Trimming took off 3 bases at V and 3 bases at J, with 7 bases between the two ends. Looked up from germline, CDR1 is SGHRS and CDR2 is YFSETQ. The CDR3 protein is CASSSDYYEQYF. In nucleotides, the CDR3 is TGCGCCAGCAGCTCCGACTACTACGAGCAGTACTTC. The full variable domain, its missing parts supplied by reference TRBV5-1 and TRBJ2-7, is KAGVTQTPRYLIKTRGQQVTLSCSPISGHRSVSWYQQTPGQGLQFLFEYFSETQRNKGNFPGRFSGRQFSNSRSEMNVSTLELGDSALYLCASSSDYYEQYFGPGTRLTVT.

Ten or more counts support this clonotype. This rearrangement joins TRBV15 to TRBJ1-2; the D gene is possibly TRBD1 (6 bases). V lost 8 bases to trimming and J lost 6 bases, with 13 bases between them. The CDR3 contains 12 residues. Germline loops: CDR1 LNHNV, CDR2 YYDKDF (reference sequence). As DNA, the CDR3 is TGTGCCACCCGAACGGGGGGCGATGGCTACACCTTC. Its protein product is CATRTGGDGYTF.

This chain connects TRBV4-1 to TRBJ1-2; weak D call: TRBD1 (6 bases). The CDR3 runs to 14 residues. V lost 8 bases to trimming and J lost 0 bases, with 13 bases between them. The V gene's germline CDR1 is MGHRA and CDR2 YSYEKL. CDR3 in amino acids: CASGRDISNYGYTF. DNA for the CDR3: TGCGCCAGCGGCAGGGACATTTCTAACTATGGCTACACCTTC.

This clonotype was seen ten or more times. This chain links TRBV29-1 with TRBJ1-1; 7 nucleotides match TRBD1. J gave up 8 bases and V 2 bases, and 11 bases lay outside the gene matches. The CDR3 has 14 residues. Looked up from germline, CDR1 is SQVTM and CDR2 is ANQGSEA. The CDR3 nucleotides are TGCAGCGTTGAATACAGGGGCGAGAGGGGAGAAGCTTTCTTT. Translating gives CSVEYRGERGEAFF. Using reference TRBV29-1 and TRBJ1-1 for the parts outside the CDR3, the full variable domain is SAVISQKPSRDICQRGTSLTIQCQVDSQVTMMFWYRQQPGQSLTLIATANQGSEATYESGFVIDKFPISRPNLTFSTLTVSNMSPEDSSIYLCSVEYRGERGEAFFGQGTRLTVV.

This clonotype turned up a few times. V usage is TRBV3-1 and J usage is TRBJ1-4; D perhaps matches TRBD1 (5 bases). CDR1 is LGHDT, CDR2 YNNKEL, per germline (reference sequence). The CDR3 totals 15 residues. The V and J ends lost 3 bases and 5 bases respectively, with 13 bases between them. In nucleotides, the CDR3 is TGTGCCAGCAGCCATATTACCCAGGGAAATGAAAAACTGTTTTTT. Protein: CASSHITQGNEKLFF.

The sample holds many counts of this clonotype. The chain couples TRBV7-8 to TRBJ2-5, with D possibly TRBD2 on 6 matching bases. Looked up from germline, CDR1 is SGHVS and CDR2 is FQNEAQ. V was pared by 4 bases and J by 5 bases, with 14 bases between. This CDR3 has 14 amino acids. CDR3 DNA sequence: TGTGCCAGCAGCTCCCGGGAGTCACGGGAGACCCAGTACTTC. Translating gives CASSSRESRETQYF.

In this sample, this clonotype turned up many times. The genes are TRBV20-1 and TRBJ2-1, with D possibly matching TRBD2 (6 bases). Per germline, CDR1 DFQATT and CDR2 SNEGSKA (reference sequence). The CDR3 is 16 residues long. V was shortened by 4 bases and J by 6 bases, with 22 bases between the two germline ends. The CDR3 region has the DNA TGCAGTGCTACAGAGCCGCTGGGAGGTAGGGGCAATGAGCAGTTCTTC. This sequence encodes CSATEPLGGRGNEQFF.

This clonotype has ten or more counts. The V and J genes are TRBV5-1 and TRBJ1-1; D perhaps matches TRBD1 (5 bases). The germline gives CDR1 SGHRS, CDR2 YFSETQ. Trimming cost V 2 bases and J 0 bases, with 14 bases left between them. The CDR3 totals 16 residues. This CDR3 reads CASSFDSSLMNTEAFF. The CDR3 nucleotides are TGCGCCAGCAGCTTTGACAGCAGTTTGATGAACACTGAAGCTTTCTTT.

This clonotype was seen at least ten times. This sequence joins TRBV5-1 and TRBJ2-1; 7 bases are a match to TRBD2. V gave up 1 base and J gave up 0 bases; unmatched junction bases: 13. Germline loops: CDR1 SGHRS, CDR2 YFSETQ. The CDR3 totals 19 residues. The CDR3 reads CASSLRFASSGSSYNEQFF. CDR3 nucleotide sequence: TGCGCCAGCAGCTTGAGGTTTGCGTCTAGCGGAAGCTCCTACAATGAGCAGTTCTTC.

This clonotype occurred many times. The chain employs TRBV6-4 and TRBJ2-2, with TRBD1 matching 8 bases. The germline V gene has CDR1 MRHNA and CDR2 SNTAGT. The CDR3 runs 13 residues. CDR3 region: CVGGQARTGELFF. CDR3 nucleotides: TGTGTCGGGGGACAGGCCCGGACCGGGGAGCTGTTTTTT.

This clonotype was seen ten or more times. The V gene is TRBV5-1, the J gene TRBJ1-6, with unresolved D. The CDR3 has 12 residues. The germline V gene encodes CDR1 SGHRS and CDR2 YFSETQ. V dropped 0 bases and J dropped 10 bases, with 5 bases sitting between them. The CDR3 coding sequence is TGCGCCAGCAGCTTGGACGTATCACCCCTCCACTTT. Protein product: CASSLDVSPLHF.

In this sample, this clonotype turned up many times. The chain joins TRBV29-1 to TRBJ2-1; 10 bases are a match to TRBD2. The CDR3 totals 13 residues. CDR1 is SQVTM, CDR2 ANQGSEA, per germline. V dropped 6 bases and J dropped 7; count of bases not matched to a gene: 6. The CDR3 loop reads CSVKREGINEQFF. In DNA, the CDR3 is TGCAGCGTAAAGCGGGAGGGCATAAATGAGCAGTTCTTC.

V and J are TRBV5-6 and TRBJ2-6; D unclear. Trimming left V 3 bases short and J 0 bases short, with 13 bases between. Germline V gene sequence: CDR1 SGHDT, CDR2 YYEEEE. This CDR3 contains 17 residues. The CDR3 nucleotides read TGTGCCAGCAGCTGGAACTGGAAGGTCTCTGGGGCCAACGTCCTGACTTTC. Translating gives CASSWNWKVSGANVLTF.